Following are 8 T cell receptor beta chains from one sample sequenced in a study of blood T cell repertoires in COVID-19. The repertoire was sequenced with immunoSEQ multiplex PCR; TCRdb's copy has only in-frame clones and lacks some. The sample shows about 250,000 clones, approximately 84% of them seen only once. What was sequenced was PBMCs or T cells enriched from blood (not recorded which). The receptors come from a man aged 35 to 55 who had recovered from COVID-19.

The genes are TRBV11-2 and TRBJ2-7; the match to TRBD2 covers 12 bases. This CDR3 spans 18 amino acids. After removal of 2 bases from V and 2 bases from J, the junction contained 10 bases not matched to a gene. CDR1 and CDR2 from the germline V gene are SGHAT and FQNNGV. CDR3 nucleotide sequence: TGTGCCAGCAGCTTACGTCTAGCGGGAGGGCCGATGGCCTACGAGCAGTACTTC. It translates to CASSLRLAGGPMAYEQYF.

A word on this clone: Other DNA sequences within the sample encode an identical CDR3. The chain uses TRBV5-1 and TRBJ1-2, with 7 bases that match TRBD1. There are 14 residues in the CDR3. Germline loops: CDR1 SGHRS, CDR2 YFSETQ. V lost 4 bases, J lost 2 bases, and 5 bases stayed unmatched. Here the CDR3 reads CASSPRTGNYGYTF. Here the CDR3 DNA reads TGCGCCAGCAGCCCCCGGACAGGAAACTATGGCTACACCTTC.

CDR3 nucleotide sequence: TGTGCCAGCAGTTTTTTACAGGTCCAGTTCTTC. Translated: CASSFLQVQFF. The V call is TRBV12-3 or TRBV12-4, the J call TRBJ2-1, with TRBD1 as a possible D gene (5 bases). The V and J ends lost 3 bases and 13 bases respectively, with 10 bases between them. This CDR3 spans 11 amino acids.

This chain connects TRBV15 to TRBJ1-2; D call uncertain. V shed 3 bases and J shed 8 bases, with 13 bases lying between them. Per germline, CDR1 LNHNV and CDR2 YYDKDF (reference sequence). The CDR3 is made up of 13 amino acids. The CDR3 protein is CATSSGSPWGYTF. The DNA of the CDR3 is TGTGCCACCAGCAGTGGGAGCCCCTGGGGCTACACCTTC.

This chain connects TRBV11-2 to TRBJ1-2; D unclear. This CDR3 spans 15 amino acids. V was cut by 0 bases and J by 2 bases, with 10 bases left in between. Germline V gene data show CDR1 as SGHAT and CDR2 as FQNNGV. The CDR3 loop reads CASSLDRRRNYGYTF. The CDR3 DNA follows: TGTGCCAGCAGCTTAGATAGGCGCAGGAACTATGGCTACACCTTC.

This sequence joins TRBV6-5 and TRBJ1-1, with 10 bases that match TRBD1. The CDR3 covers 13 residues. Germline V gene data show CDR1 as MNHEY and CDR2 as SVGAGI. With 6 bases clipped from V and 8 bases from J, the junction kept 6 bases outside the gene matches. CDR3: CASRGTGEAEAFF. CDR3 nucleotide sequence: TGTGCCAGCAGGGGGACAGGGGAGGCGGAAGCTTTCTTT.

The chain recombines TRBV5-1 with TRBJ1-6; D perhaps matches TRBD1 (5 bases). This CDR3 comprises 16 residues. V was cut by 4 bases and J by 8 bases, with 19 bases left in between. CDR1 SGHRS and CDR2 YFSETQ come from the germline V gene. For the CDR3, the DNA is TGCGCCAGCAGCCCCTCCCCGGGGGGAGTGGATTCACCCCTCCACTTT. It codes for CASSPSPGGVDSPLHF.

This clone was counted between two and nine times. The rearrangement uses TRBV19 and TRBJ1-4; possible D gene TRBD1, 5 bases. Germline V gene data show CDR1 as LNHDA and CDR2 as SQIVND (reference sequence). The V gene lost 9 bases and the J gene lost 8 bases, with 16 bases spanning the gap. The CDR3 totals 13 residues. CDR3 bases: TGTGCCAGCGGGACTGGGGAGCGAGAAAAACTGTTTTTT. Protein sequence: CASGTGEREKLFF.